A single T cell receptor (beta chain) is shown here with its context. Treatment specified: oral pan-JAK inhibitor, 5-10 mg twice daily. The data stem from a study of CD8+ T cells in alopecia areata. The CDR3 extends over 11 amino acids. V lost 7 bases and J 5 bases, leaving 8 bases between the germline ends. Germline V gives CDR1 SGHTA, CDR2 FQGNSA. Extracted RNA was reverse transcribed into cDNA, the sequencing template. Profiled with immunoSEQ multiplex PCR; TCRdb holds only in-frame clones, not every one. This table has under 200,000 clones, around three fifths appearing once. The sequence was obtained from a human donor with alopecia areata. The genes are TRBV7-2 and TRBJ2-5; no definite D call. Sequencing used CD4+ T cells sorted from blood, obtained at week 4, from a patient treated with tofacitinib. The CDR3 nucleotides are TGTGCCAGCACCTCTGTGGAGACCCAGTACTTC. Amino acid sequence: CASTSVETQYF.